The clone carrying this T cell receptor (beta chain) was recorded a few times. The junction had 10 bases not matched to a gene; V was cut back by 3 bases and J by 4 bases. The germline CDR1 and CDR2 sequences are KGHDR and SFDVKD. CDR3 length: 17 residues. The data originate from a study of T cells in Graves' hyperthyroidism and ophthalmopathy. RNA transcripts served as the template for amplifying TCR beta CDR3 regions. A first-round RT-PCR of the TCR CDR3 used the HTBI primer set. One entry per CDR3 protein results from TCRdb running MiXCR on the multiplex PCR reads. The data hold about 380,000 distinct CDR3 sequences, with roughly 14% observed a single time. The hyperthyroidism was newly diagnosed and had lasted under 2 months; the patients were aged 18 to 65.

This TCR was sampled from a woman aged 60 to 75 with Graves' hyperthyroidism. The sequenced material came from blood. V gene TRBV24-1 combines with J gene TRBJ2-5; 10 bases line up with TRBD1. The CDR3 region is CATSDPKLGQGRETQYF. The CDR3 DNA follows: TGTGCCACCAGTGATCCGAAGTTGGGACAGGGGCGAGAGACCCAGTACTTC.